The TCR beta chain under discussion was sequenced for a study of tumor-infiltrating lymphocytes in primary liver carcinoma (dated by TCRdb to about 2017). Some background on the complete study: Hepatocellular carcinoma (four) or combined HCC and intrahepatic cholangiocarcinoma (one) was present in the five patients, who were three men and two women aged 30 to 69 years. To link TCRbeta repertoire diversity to the local molecular phenotype, the roughly 24 tumor region samples were profiled with Agilent mRNA microarrays. TCRbeta repertoire sequencing covered 35 specimens from 5 patients: around 25 tumor regions, 5 adjacent noncancerous liver tissues and 5 peripheral blood samples. Samples yielded roughly 3.65 to 7.5 million productive TCRbeta reads; read depth did not differ significantly between tissue types. Across five regions of each liver tumor, along with adjacent normal tissue and blood, the study brought together TCRbeta repertoire sequencing, expression microarrays and whole-exome sequencing. Repertoires from technical replicates were highly reproducible, with mean shared-clone rates about 0.86 and correlation coefficients above 0.98. The tumors of the five patients were staged as T1-T3 N0M0, with maximum diameters ranging from roughly 4 to 10 cm. Paper-wide results and their limitations: Repertoire overlap was found to be higher between tumor regions (mean around 35%) than between tumor-adjacent (around 17%) or tumor-blood (about 14%) pairs, consistent with antigen-driven expansion. Because sequencing covered only the TCR beta chain and unpaired alpha chains were not captured, true repertoire diversity is likely underestimated. Only about 7-25% of top clones were present in all five regions of a tumor, suggesting spatial heterogeneity of tumor-infiltrating T cells. Only 4 to 6 patients were included in the study, and the authors note that the findings should be validated in a larger study. Comparison of CD4+ and CD8+ T cell repertoires was precluded by the use of bulk unsorted samples. A significantly larger repertoire fraction was made up by the top 250 clones in tumors than in blood (p = 0.039).

Starting from about 500 ng total RNA, TCRbeta-specific cDNA was produced by reverse transcription with a constant-region primer and ProtoScript II reverse transcriptase. Construction of the TCRbeta libraries relied on three nested rounds of multiplex PCR, following a slightly modified ARM-PCR procedure. Each of the first two PCR rounds ran for approximately 10 cycles using multiplex TRBV1-TRBV30 forward primers together with a Cbeta reverse primer. Sample barcodes and Illumina adapters were attached in a final 25-cycle PCR using Deep VentR polymerase. Before sequencing, amplicons of 200-500 bp were gel-purified using a QIAquick gel extraction kit. An Illumina HiSeq 2500 was used to sequence the TCRbeta amplicons with 250-bp paired-end reads. Turning to the authors' computational methods: Trimmomatic v0.33 was used to quality-trim the reads, and FLASH v1.2.11 was used to merge paired reads so that full CDR3 sequences could be recovered. V, D and J germline segments were assigned to the rearranged TCRbeta sequences by MiGEC v1.2.1b. Clonotype statistics and Shannon-Wiener diversity indices were computed with VDJtools v1.0.0. To reduce sampling bias, subsequent analyses other than the diversity analysis used only the 250 most abundant clonotypes in each sample. The public reads were quality trimmed at Q25 with fastp and then assembled into clones with MiXCR by TCRdb, keeping productive beta chains. Duplicate CDR3 protein sequences are folded into a single record with the most common DNA and genes. V and J calls and clone size were set by TCRdb, not the authors. In all, the sample holds 40,000 to 55,000 distinct CDR3 sequences, and about two thirds of those were seen once. The ten largest clones capture 29% of the sample.

Worth noting for this clonotype: Its recognized antigen is unknown. The missing conserved phenylalanine or tryptophan at the end of this CDR3 makes a read error likely.

Total RNA and DNA were co-extracted from about 19-30 mg of bulk tissue with the AllPrep DNA/RNA mini kit, without cell sorting. Between late 2015 and 2016, a few patients in China with histopathologically diagnosed primary liver carcinoma had surgical resection. Patients had chronic HBV infection and were treatment-naive at sampling. Five spatially separated regions were sampled per tumor: superior, inferior, left-lateral and right-lateral poles, plus the tumor centre. Histology showed that every tumor sample contained more than 80% viable tumor cells. Each fresh piece of tumor and adjacent tissue was cut in two, with one half stored in RNAlater at -80 degrees C and the other half sent for histology. Reading the germline V gene (reference sequence) gives CDR1 SGHNT and CDR2 YYREEE. The CDR3 comprises 13 residues, both ends counted. Only the CDR3 part of the read is kept: 39 bases, read in frame from the first base.

The V and J genes are TRBV5-4 and TRBJ1-2; the D gene cannot be named for sure. The receptor comes from a man in his forties with primary liver carcinoma and hepatitis B virus infection. Source material: liver tumor tissue from sampling region 5. Interpreted using the paper, the cell subset or site label stands for: tumor region T5, tumor centre. The bases read TGTGCCAACAGCGTGGACCACCACTATGGCTACACCGTC. This codes for CANSVDHHYGYTV.